What follows are 2 T cell receptor beta chains derived from one specimen sequenced in a study of cytomegalovirus exposure and HLA in healthy donors. 13 Jbeta primers and 60 Vbeta primers were used for the PCR. This table comes from immunoSEQ multiplex PCR, and its TCRdb copy is limited to in-frame clones, with some not included. The profile shows about 180,000 clones, 76% of them singletons. Sample: PBMCs. These receptors all come from a woman aged 30 to 39 in good health and CMV-seropositive.

V gene TRBV27 combines with J gene TRBJ2-7; D is perhaps TRBD1 (6 bases). V was cut by 2 bases and J by 6 bases, with 14 bases left in between. The CDR3 runs 14 residues. Germline CDR1 is MNHEY and CDR2 is SMNVEV (reference sequence). The CDR3 loop reads CASSLEGGRSEQYF. In nucleotides, the CDR3 is TGTGCCAGCAGTTTAGAAGGGGGTAGGTCCGAGCAGTACTTC.

This clone was observed a single time. V usage is TRBV5-5 and J usage is TRBJ1-2, with TRBD1 as a possible D gene (6 bases). V shed 1 base and J shed 1 base, with 11 bases lying between them. There are 15 residues in the CDR3. Germline assignment: CDR1 SGHKS and CDR2 YYEKEE (reference sequence). CDR3 in amino acids: CASSLSARGNYGYTF. CDR3 DNA: TGTGCCAGCAGCTTGAGCGCCAGGGGTAACTATGGCTACACCTTC. The whole variable domain, filled in from reference TRBV5-5 and TRBJ1-2, reads DAGVTQSPTHLIKTRGQQVTLRCSPISGHKSVSWYQQVLGQGPQFIFQYYEKEERGRGNFPDRFSARQFPNYSSELNVNALLLGDSALYLCASSLSARGNYGYTFGSGTRLTVV.